This entry describes one T cell receptor (beta chain). Its antigen remains unidentified. Germline V gene sequence: CDR1 MDHEN, CDR2 SYDVKM. This CDR3 is built from 15 residues. PCR involved 60 Vbeta and 13 Jbeta primers. Method: immunoSEQ multiplex PCR; TCRdb's copy keeps in-frame clones and lacks some. Among 65,000 or so clones listed, 60% to 85% were seen once. Healthy bone marrow donors made up the donors. The data belong to a study of cytomegalovirus exposure and HLA in healthy donors. Study observations and caveats: Immune exposure was documented only through CMV serostatus. Diagnosis of cytomegalovirus status made by the classifier reportedly showed high specificity and sensitivity.

Sequenced: PBMCs. The clonotype comes from a woman between 40 and 55 years old in good health and CMV-seropositive. The V call is TRBV28, the J call TRBJ2-5; TRBD1 matches 9 bases. The DNA end is a closer match to TRBJ2-7, so the J assignment may be wrong. CDR3 DNA sequence: TGTGCCAGCAGTTCCACAGGGGGCTGGAGCTACGAGCAGTACTTC. Translation gives CASSSTGGWSYEQYF.